These 22 T cell receptor beta chains were sequenced from one sample in a study of control samples from healthy donors and cancer patients. Method: immunoSEQ multiplex PCR; TCRdb's copy keeps in-frame clones and lacks some. The sample gives 50,000 to 70,000 clones, more than 95% of which show up once; 1.1% is in the top ten. The sequencing input was blood. The receptor source for this set is a woman aged 18-35 years in good health.

A single count supports this clone. The chain recombines TRBV19 with TRBJ1-1, with 7 nucleotides matching TRBD1. The germline V gene has CDR1 LNHDA and CDR2 SQIVND (reference sequence). Germline trimming cut 6 bases from V and 2 bases from J; bases unmatched to any gene: 9. The CDR3 sequence is 15 residues long. CDR3 nucleotide sequence: TGTGCCAGTAGCCCACAGGGGCTGGTTAACACTGAAGCTTTCTTT. Residues: CASSPQGLVNTEAFF.

This clone was recorded only once. The chain has TRBV12-3 or TRBV12-4 and TRBJ1-3; D unclear. V lost 3 bases and J lost 2, with 5 bases in between. The CDR3 consists of 13 residues. The CDR3: CASSFSAGNTIYF. As DNA, the CDR3 is TGTGCCAGCAGTTTTTCGGCTGGAAACACCATATATTTT.

The V and J genes are TRBV27 and TRBJ2-1; the match to TRBD1 covers 7 bases. The germline gives CDR1 MNHEY, CDR2 SMNVEV (reference sequence). V trimming: 2 bases; J trimming: 13 bases; junction bases outside the gene matches: 5. The CDR3 consists of 12 residues. The CDR3 spells CASSLGTDLQFF. The CDR3 region has the DNA TGTGCCAGCAGTTTAGGGACAGACCTACAGTTCTTC.

The rearrangement links TRBV30 to TRBJ2-2; D remains unclear. Germline assignment: CDR1 GTSNPN and CDR2 SVGIG (reference sequence). This CDR3 is 14 amino acids long. V was clipped by 4 bases and J by 2 bases, with 11 bases between them. The CDR3 bases are TGTGCCTGGAAGCAGGTGAAAAACACCGGGGAGCTGTTTTTT. Amino acid sequence: CAWKQVKNTGELFF. The whole variable domain, remainder taken from reference TRBV30 and TRBJ2-2, is SQTIHQWPATLVQPVGSPLSLECTVEGTSNPNLYWYRQAAGRGLQLLFYSVGIGQISSEVPQNLSASRPQDRQFILSSKKLLLSDSGFYLCAWKQVKNTGELFFGEGSRLTVL.

The chain employs TRBV30 and TRBJ1-2; tentative D call: TRBD1 (5 bases). CDR1 GTSNPN and CDR2 SVGIG come from the germline V gene (reference sequence). CDR3 length: 12 residues. Between the trimmed V and J ends, which lost 2 bases and 7 bases, there was a span of 11 bases. As DNA, the CDR3 is TGTGCCTGGAGTCGACAGAAGACTGGCTACACCTTC. It yields the protein CAWSRQKTGYTF.

The V call is TRBV3-1 (or the pseudogene TRBV3-2), the J call TRBJ1-1; D unclear. The length of the CDR3 is 13 residues. CDR1 is LGHDT and CDR2 is YNNKEL in the germline V gene (reference sequence). V was pared by 7 bases and J by 4 bases, with 13 bases between. The CDR3 is CASTPDIATEAFF. CDR3 bases: TGTGCCAGCACGCCAGACATCGCCACTGAAGCTTTCTTT.

This clone was recorded once. This chain connects TRBV6-2 or TRBV6-3 to TRBJ1-2; D possibly corresponds to TRBD1 (5 bases). The CDR3 is 15 residues long. Trimming took 5 bases from V and 7 from J, leaving 20 bases between them. Germline assignment: CDR1 MNHEY and CDR2 SVGEGT. CDR3 sequence reads: CASSRPGSVRSGYTF. CDR3 bases: TGTGCCAGCAGTCGTCCAGGGTCCGTAAGGTCTGGCTACACCTTC.

This clone occurred once. This chain joins TRBV19 and TRBJ2-7; D gene unclear. Trimming removed 2 bases at V and 4 bases at J, with 6 bases between. There are 12 residues in the CDR3. Germline CDR1 LNHDA, CDR2 SQIVND (reference sequence). The DNA of the CDR3 is TGTGCCAGTAGTATATCTGAATACGAGCAGTACTTC. Translated, it gives CASSISEYEQYF.

In this sample, this clone turned up once. The chain has TRBV12-3 or TRBV12-4 and TRBJ2-7, with D uncertain. V was shortened by 6 bases and J by 2 bases, with 8 bases between the two germline ends. This CDR3 comprises 12 residues. The CDR3 DNA sequence: TGTGCCAGCAGCCCCGGGCCCTACGAGCAGTACTTC. Residues: CASSPGPYEQYF.

The chain joins TRBV7-9 to TRBJ2-1; TRBD1 matches at 8 bases. CDR3 length equals 15 residues. V lost 5 bases to trimming and J lost 5 bases; unmatched junction nucleotides: 8. In germline, CDR1 is SEHNR, CDR2 FQNEAQ (reference sequence). The CDR3 region has the DNA TGTGCCAGCAGCCCGACAGGGGCGGCCCACAATGAGCAGTTCTTC. Translating gives CASSPTGAAHNEQFF.

The chain carries TRBV28 and TRBJ2-3; D uncertain. The germline V and J ends were trimmed by 5 bases and 6 bases, with 12 bases remaining between them. Germline values: CDR1 MDHEN, CDR2 SYDVKM. The CDR3 is 13 residues long. The CDR3 loop is CASSAPPSDTQYF. CDR3 bases: TGTGCCAGCAGTGCCCCTCCCTCTGATACGCAGTATTTT.

V and J are TRBV29-1 and TRBJ2-3; the D is unclear. Germline CDR1 is SQVTM and CDR2 is ANQGSEA. The CDR3 is made up of 13 amino acids. V was cut by 2 bases and J by 0 bases, with 6 bases left in between. In DNA, the CDR3 is TGCAGCGTTGAACCAGGTAGCACAGATACGCAGTATTTT. It yields the protein CSVEPGSTDTQYF.

The chain recombines TRBV21-1 with TRBJ2-2; the tabulated D call, TRBD1, remains unverified against the DNA. TRBV21-1 is deemed a pseudogene. This CDR3 region has 16 residues. The DNA for the CDR3 is TGTGCCAGCAGCACCTTACAGGGGGAGGGTAACGGGGAGCTGTTTTTT. The encoded protein is CASSTLQGEGNGELFF.

This chain connects TRBV3-1 (or the pseudogene TRBV3-2) to TRBJ1-5, with 8 bases matching TRBD1. V lost 1 base to trimming and J lost 5 bases; unmatched junction nucleotides: 1. The CDR3 loop spans 14 amino acids. Germline CDR1 LGHDT, CDR2 YNNKEL (reference sequence). The CDR3, as DNA: TGTGCCAGCAGCCAAGGGACAGGGCATCAGCCCCAGCATTTT. The encoded protein is CASSQGTGHQPQHF.

This clone was recorded only once. The CDR3 nucleotides are TGTGCCTGGAATGCCAGGGGGGGGCTTTCCAATCAGCCCCAGCATTTT. This gives the protein CAWNARGGLSNQPQHF. V usage is TRBV30 and J usage is TRBJ1-5; TRBD1 matches 7 bases. V lost 4 bases, J lost 3 bases, and 12 bases stayed unmatched. This CDR3 region has 16 residues. Per the germline V gene, CDR1 is GTSNPN and CDR2 is SVGIG (reference sequence).

The V call is TRBV7-9, the J call TRBJ1-4; weak D call: TRBD1 (5 bases). Trimming pared 6 bases from V and 7 bases from J, leaving 15 bases between. Germline loops: CDR1 SEHNR, CDR2 FQNEAQ (reference sequence). The CDR3 has 14 amino acids. The CDR3 bases are TGTGCCAGCAGAACAGGAGCGGGAGGTGAAAAACTGTTTTTT. It yields the protein CASRTGAGGEKLFF.

This clone was observed a single time. The chain couples TRBV27 to TRBJ2-7, with D perhaps TRBD1 (6 bases). The germline V gene encodes CDR1 MNHEY and CDR2 SMNVEV (reference sequence). The V and J ends lost 6 bases and 3 bases respectively, with 18 bases between them. CDR3 size: 15 residues. In DNA, the CDR3 is TGTGCCAGCAGCCCTATCGACAGGAAACTCTACGAGCAGTACTTC. This translates into CASSPIDRKLYEQYF.

CDR3 bases: TGTGCCAGTAGTCCCCAATATAGCAATCAGCCCCAGCATTTT. Encoded protein: CASSPQYSNQPQHF. The rearrangement uses TRBV19 and TRBJ1-5; no definite D call. Trimming took off 5 bases at V and 0 bases at J, with 8 bases between the two ends. This CDR3 has 14 amino acids. CDR1 is LNHDA and CDR2 is SQIVND in the germline V gene (reference sequence).

The J gene is TRBJ2-5, the V gene TRBV5-1; 10 bases agree with TRBD2. Germline trimming cut 1 base from V and 3 bases from J; bases unmatched to any gene: 0. The CDR3 sequence is 14 residues long. CDR1 and CDR2 (germline): SGHRS, YFSETQ. The CDR3 loop is CASSLTSGEETQYF. DNA of the CDR3: TGCGCCAGCAGCTTGACTAGCGGGGAAGAGACCCAGTACTTC. The full variable domain, in which reference TRBV5-1 and TRBJ2-5 provide the parts outside the CDR3, is KAGVTQTPRYLIKTRGQQVTLSCSPISGHRSVSWYQQTPGQGLQFLFEYFSETQRNKGNFPGRFSGRQFSNSRSEMNVSTLELGDSALYLCASSLTSGEETQYFGPGTRLLVL.

The CDR3 loop is CASRLKAGSTDTQYF. CDR3 in DNA: TGTGCAAGTCGATTAAAAGCGGGGTCCACAGATACGCAGTATTTT. The V and J genes are TRBV12-2 and TRBJ2-3; the table assigns TRBD2, which was not confirmed against the DNA. TRBV12-2 is noted as a pseudogene. The CDR3 length is 15 residues.

The chain combines TRBV2 with TRBJ2-2; D remains unclear. The germline CDR1 and CDR2 sequences are SNHLY and FYNNEI. Trimming took off 7 bases at V and 1 base at J, with 10 bases between the two ends. The length of the CDR3 is 14 residues. CDR3 sequence reads: CASIWLRNTGELFF. In nucleotides, the CDR3 is TGTGCCAGCATTTGGCTGAGGAACACCGGGGAGCTGTTTTTT.

This chain joins TRBV7-2 and TRBJ2-7; 10 nucleotides align to TRBD1. V trimming: 1 base; J trimming: 0 bases; junction bases outside the gene matches: 12. The CDR3 is 19 residues long. Germline-derived CDR1 and CDR2 are SGHTA and FQGNSA. CDR3 nucleotide sequence: TGTGCCAGCAGCTTAGGTCTAGGCCGGCGGACAGGGGGCTCCTACGAGCAGTACTTC. Translating it yields CASSLGLGRRTGGSYEQYF.